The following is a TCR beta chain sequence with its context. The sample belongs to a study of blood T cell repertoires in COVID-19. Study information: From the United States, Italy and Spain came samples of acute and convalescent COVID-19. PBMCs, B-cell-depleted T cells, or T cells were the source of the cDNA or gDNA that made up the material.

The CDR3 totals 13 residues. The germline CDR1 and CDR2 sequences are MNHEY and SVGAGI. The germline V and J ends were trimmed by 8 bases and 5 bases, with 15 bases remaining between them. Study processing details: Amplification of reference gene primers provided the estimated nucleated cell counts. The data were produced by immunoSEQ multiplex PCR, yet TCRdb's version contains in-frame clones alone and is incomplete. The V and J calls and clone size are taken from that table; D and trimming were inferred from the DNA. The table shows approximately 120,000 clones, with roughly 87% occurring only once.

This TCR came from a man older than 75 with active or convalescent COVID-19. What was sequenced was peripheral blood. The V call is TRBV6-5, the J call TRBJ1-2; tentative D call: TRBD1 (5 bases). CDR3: CASVIGGGYGYTF. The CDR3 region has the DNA TGTGCCAGCGTAATTGGGGGAGGGTATGGCTACACCTTC.